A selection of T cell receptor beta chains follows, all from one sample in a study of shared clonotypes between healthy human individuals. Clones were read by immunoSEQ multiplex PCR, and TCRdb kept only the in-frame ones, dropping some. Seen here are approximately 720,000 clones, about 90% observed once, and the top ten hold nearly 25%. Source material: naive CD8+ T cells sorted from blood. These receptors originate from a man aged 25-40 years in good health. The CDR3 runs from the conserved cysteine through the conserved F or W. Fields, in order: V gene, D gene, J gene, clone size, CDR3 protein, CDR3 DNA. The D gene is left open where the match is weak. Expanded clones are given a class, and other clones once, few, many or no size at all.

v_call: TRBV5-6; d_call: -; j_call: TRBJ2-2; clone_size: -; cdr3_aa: CASTLAGNTGELFF; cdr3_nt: TGTGCCAGCACCCTAGCCGGGAACACCGGGGAGCTGTTTTTT
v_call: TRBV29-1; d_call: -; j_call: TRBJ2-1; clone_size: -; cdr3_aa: CSVDLRLPGEGNEQFF; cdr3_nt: TGCAGCGTTGACCTCAGGTTGCCAGGGGAGGGCAATGAGCAGTTCTTC
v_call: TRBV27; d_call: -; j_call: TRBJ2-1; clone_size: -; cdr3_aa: CASSLSPSGPEQFF; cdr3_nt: TGTGCCAGCAGTTTATCCCCGTCAGGGCCGGAGCAGTTCTTC
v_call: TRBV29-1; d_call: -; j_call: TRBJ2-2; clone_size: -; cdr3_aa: CSVEGGANTGELFF; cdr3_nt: TGCAGCGTTGAGGGCGGTGCGAACACCGGGGAGCTGTTTTTT
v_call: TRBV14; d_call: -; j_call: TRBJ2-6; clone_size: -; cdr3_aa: CASRPRRPSEGSTSSGANVLTF; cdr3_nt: TGTGCCAGCAGACCAAGACGTCCGAGCGAGGGCAGCACAAGCTCTGGGGCCAACGTCCTGACTTTC
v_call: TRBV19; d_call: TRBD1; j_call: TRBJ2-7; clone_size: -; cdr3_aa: CASSNLRGRGYEQYF; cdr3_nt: TGTGCCAGTAGTAACCTCAGGGGGCGAGGGTACGAGCAGTACTTC
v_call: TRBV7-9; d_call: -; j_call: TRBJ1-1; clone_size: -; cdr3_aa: CASSLSGSLGPGTEAFF; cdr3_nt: TGTGCCAGCAGCTTATCGGGTTCACTGGGCCCGGGGACTGAAGCTTTCTTT
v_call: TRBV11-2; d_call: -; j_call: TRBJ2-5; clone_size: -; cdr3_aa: CASSFSGTYQETQYF; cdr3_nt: TGTGCCAGCAGCTTCTCCGGGACATATCAAGAGACCCAGTACTTC
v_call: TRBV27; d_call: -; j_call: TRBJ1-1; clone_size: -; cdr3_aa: CASSLAQGGSAEAFF; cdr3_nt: TGTGCCAGCAGTTTAGCACAGGGAGGAAGCGCTGAAGCTTTCTTT
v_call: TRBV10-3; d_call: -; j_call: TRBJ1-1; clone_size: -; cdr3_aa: CAISESNTEAFF; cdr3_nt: TGTGCCATCAGTGAGTCCAACACTGAAGCTTTCTTT
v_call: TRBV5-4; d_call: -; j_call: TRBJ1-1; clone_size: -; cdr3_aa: CASSAGDSLEAFF; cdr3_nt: TGTGCCAGCAGCGCCGGCGACAGCCTTGAAGCTTTCTTT
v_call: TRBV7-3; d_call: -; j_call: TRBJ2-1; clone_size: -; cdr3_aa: CASSLDDLGREQFF; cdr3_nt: TGTGCCAGCAGCTTAGACGATCTAGGCCGTGAGCAGTTCTTC
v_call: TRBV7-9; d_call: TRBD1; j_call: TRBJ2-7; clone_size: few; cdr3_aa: CASSSDRSSYEQYF; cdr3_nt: TGTGCCAGCAGCTCGGACAGGAGCTCCTACGAGCAGTACTTC
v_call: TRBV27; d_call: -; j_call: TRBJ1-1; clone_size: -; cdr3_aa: CASRGGAFTEAFF; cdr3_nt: TGTGCCAGCAGGGGGGGGGCATTCACTGAAGCTTTCTTT
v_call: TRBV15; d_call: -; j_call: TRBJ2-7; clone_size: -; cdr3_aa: CATSRDEGLRGQYF; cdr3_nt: TGTGCCACCAGCAGAGATGAGGGATTACGAGGGCAGTACTTC
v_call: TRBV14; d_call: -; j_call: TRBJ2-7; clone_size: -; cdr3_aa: CASSQDTFYEQYF; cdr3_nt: TGTGCCAGCAGCCAAGACACCTTCTACGAGCAGTACTTC
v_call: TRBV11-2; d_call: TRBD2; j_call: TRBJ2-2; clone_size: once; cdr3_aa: CASSPLASGSYTGELFF; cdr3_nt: TGTGCCAGCAGCCCCCTGGCTAGCGGGAGTTACACCGGGGAGCTGTTTTTT
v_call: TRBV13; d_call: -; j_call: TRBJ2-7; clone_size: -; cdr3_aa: CASSLLDSYEQYF; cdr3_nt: TGTGCCAGCAGCTTACTAGACAGTTACGAGCAGTACTTC
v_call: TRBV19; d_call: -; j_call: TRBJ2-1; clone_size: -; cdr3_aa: CASSIIASSYNEQFF; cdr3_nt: TGTGCCAGTAGTATAATAGCAAGCTCCTACAATGAGCAGTTCTTC
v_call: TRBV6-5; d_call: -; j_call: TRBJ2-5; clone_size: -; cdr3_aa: CASSRDNQETQYF; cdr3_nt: TGTGCCAGCAGTAGGGACAACCAAGAGACCCAGTACTTC
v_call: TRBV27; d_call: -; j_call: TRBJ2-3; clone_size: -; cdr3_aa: CASSLGVDPLGPDTQYF; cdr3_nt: TGTGCCAGCAGTTTAGGTGTAGACCCCCTGGGGCCAGATACGCAGTATTTT
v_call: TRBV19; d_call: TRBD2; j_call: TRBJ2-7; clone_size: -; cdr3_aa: CASSARLAGYEQYF; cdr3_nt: TGTGCCAGTAGTGCCCGACTAGCGGGTTACGAGCAGTACTTC
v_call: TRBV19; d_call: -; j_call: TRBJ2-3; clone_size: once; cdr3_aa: CASSIASGYHGAQYF; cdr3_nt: TGTGCCAGTAGTATAGCATCCGGCTATCATGGTGCGCAGTATTTT
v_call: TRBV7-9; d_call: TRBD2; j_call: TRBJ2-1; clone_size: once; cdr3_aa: CASSPTRAGGSYNEQFF; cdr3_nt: TGTGCCAGCAGCCCCACACGGGCGGGGGGATCCTACAATGAGCAGTTCTTC
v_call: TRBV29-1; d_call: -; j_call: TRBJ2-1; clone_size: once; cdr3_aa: CSALTSSDTEKINEQFF; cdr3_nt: TGCAGCGCCCTTACTTCTAGCGACACAGAGAAGATAAATGAGCAGTTCTTC
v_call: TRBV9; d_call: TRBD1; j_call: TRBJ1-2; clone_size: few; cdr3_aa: CASSFGQGAFYGYTF; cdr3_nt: TGTGCCAGCAGCTTCGGACAGGGGGCATTTTATGGCTACACCTTC
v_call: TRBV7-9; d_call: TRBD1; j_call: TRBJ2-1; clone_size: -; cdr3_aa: CASSFRDRGTYNEQFF; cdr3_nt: TGTGCCAGCAGCTTCCGGGACAGGGGCACCTACAATGAGCAGTTCTTC
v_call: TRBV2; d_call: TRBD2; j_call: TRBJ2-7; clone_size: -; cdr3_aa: CASKAGLAGGAYEQYF; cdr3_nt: TGTGCCAGCAAGGCGGGACTAGCGGGAGGGGCCTACGAGCAGTACTTC
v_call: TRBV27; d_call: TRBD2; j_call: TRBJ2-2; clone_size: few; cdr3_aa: CASGLAATGELFF; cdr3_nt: TGTGCCAGCGGGCTAGCGGCTACCGGGGAGCTGTTTTTT
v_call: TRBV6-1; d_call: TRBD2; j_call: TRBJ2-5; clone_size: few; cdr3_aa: CASPEAGRVQKETQYF; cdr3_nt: TGTGCCAGCCCTGAAGCGGGGCGGGTACAAAAAGAGACCCAGTACTTC
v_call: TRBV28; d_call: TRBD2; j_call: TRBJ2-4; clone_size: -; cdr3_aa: CASSKGTRRENIQYF; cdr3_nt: TGTGCCAGCAGTAAAGGGACTAGGCGGGAAAACATTCAGTACTTC